Listed below are T cell receptor beta chains from one sample, sequenced in a study of blood T cell repertoires in COVID-19. Measured with immunoSEQ multiplex PCR; TCRdb has only the in-frame clones, and not every one. The table lists hundreds of thousands of clones, about 85% of them singletons. The sequenced material came from peripheral blood. These receptors were collected from a man aged 18 to 30 with active or convalescent COVID-19. Each CDR3 is given without its conserved first and last residue. The D gene is left open where the match is weak. Where a row states a size, it is once, few, many or the class of an expanded clone; other rows omit it.

14	TRBV3-1/TRBV3-2	-	-	TRBJ2-1	ASSQAGQGSGGEQF
12	TRBV18	-	TRBD1	TRBJ1-2	ASSATGSNYGYT
14	TRBV13	-	TRBD2	TRBJ2-1	ASSPRGRPVNNEQF
12	TRBV9	-	TRBD1	TRBJ1-1	ASSATGVGTEAF
15	TRBV2	-	-	TRBJ1-1	ASRFLTGFLMNTEAF
10	TRBV12-3/TRBV12-4	-	-	TRBJ1-1	ASSRDFGRAF
10	TRBV12-3/TRBV12-4	once	-	TRBJ1-4	ASGGRAEKLF
13	TRBV18	once	-	TRBJ1-1	ASSTLQGNYPEAF
14	TRBV5-1	-	TRBD1	TRBJ1-1	ASSLPGQGASAEAF
10	TRBV3-1/TRBV3-2	once	-	TRBJ2-1	ASSPLAGEQF
13	TRBV9	-	-	TRBJ1-1	ASSVRKDMNTEAF
13	TRBV2	-	TRBD1	TRBJ2-3	ASSPGQGYTDTQY
14	TRBV9	many	-	TRBJ1-2	ASSVGTAAIGLGYT
9	TRBV12-3/TRBV12-4	-	-	TRBJ1-1	ASEGSTEAF
13	TRBV27	-	-	TRBJ1-1	ASSLSSQGFTEAF